This T cell receptor (beta chain) comes out of a study of blood T cell repertoires in COVID-19. Turning to the study itself: Specimens from acute and convalescent COVID-19 originated in the United States, Italy and Spain. The analysed material was cDNA or gDNA that came from T cells, B-cell-depleted T cells, or PBMCs.

CDR3 length: 14 amino acids. The J segment lost 7 bases and the V segment lost 7 bases, leaving 8 bases of the junction unmatched. Germline-derived CDR1 and CDR2 are LNHDA and SQIVND (reference sequence). How the authors handled the data: Estimation of nucleated cell counts relied on the amplification of reference gene primers. TCRdb's table, derived via immunoSEQ multiplex PCR, lists solely in-frame clones and lacks some. The V and J calls and the clone size are those of that table, but D and trimming were determined from the DNA. The sample yields approximately 130,000 clones, around 81% seen once.

This sequence joins TRBV19 and TRBJ2-2; 8 nucleotides agree with TRBD1. Sequenced: peripheral blood. The sequence came from a man in his forties or fifties with active or convalescent COVID-19. This CDR3 is CASNGQGLSGELFF. For the CDR3, the DNA is TGTGCCAGTAACGGACAGGGATTGAGCGGGGAGCTGTTTTTT.